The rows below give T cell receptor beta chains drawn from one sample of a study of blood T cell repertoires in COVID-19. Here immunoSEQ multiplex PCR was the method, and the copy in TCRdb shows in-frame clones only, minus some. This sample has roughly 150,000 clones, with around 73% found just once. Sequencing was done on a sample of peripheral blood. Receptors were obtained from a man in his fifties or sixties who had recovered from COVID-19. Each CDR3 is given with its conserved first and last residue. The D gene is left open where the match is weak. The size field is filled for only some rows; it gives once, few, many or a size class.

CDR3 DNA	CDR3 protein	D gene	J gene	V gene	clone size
TGTGCCAGCAGCCGGAACATGGGACAGGGCACCATTGGCTACACCTTC	CASSRNMGQGTIGYTF	TRBD1	TRBJ1-2	TRBV6-2/TRBV6-3	NA
TGCGCCAGCAGCGAGGGACAGGGCGTTTCCTACGAGCAGTACTTC	CASSEGQGVSYEQYF	TRBD1	TRBJ2-7	TRBV5-1	NA
TGTGCCTGGAGTGTTGGTGGCGGGGGCTACAATGAGCAGTTCTTC	CAWSVGGGGYNEQFF	TRBD2	TRBJ2-1	TRBV30	NA
TGTGCCAGCAGTCCTAGCGCTACGTCCTACGAGCAGTACTTC	CASSPSATSYEQYF	NA	TRBJ2-7	TRBV7-3	NA
TGTGCCAGCAGTGAACTTAGTGGGCCTAACTATGGCTACACCTTC	CASSELSGPNYGYTF	NA	TRBJ1-2	TRBV6-1	NA
TGTGCCAGTAGTGGTACGAGGCCCTCTGGGGCCAACGTCCTGACTTTC	CASSGTRPSGANVLTF	NA	TRBJ2-6	TRBV19	NA
TGTGCCAGCAGCCAAGACAGGGGTAGCAATCAGCCCCAGCATTTT	CASSQDRGSNQPQHF	NA	TRBJ1-5	TRBV4-2	NA
TGTGCCATCGAAGCCCAGGGGTCGGCTTTCTTT	CAIEAQGSAFF	NA	TRBJ1-1	TRBV10-3	once
TGTGCCAGCGGCCAGGGCGTAACTAATGAAAAACTGTTTTTT	CASGQGVTNEKLFF	NA	TRBJ1-4	TRBV4-2	NA
TGCGCCAGCAGCCAGAATACCCGACTAGCGGGGGACAATGAGCAGTTCTTC	CASSQNTRLAGDNEQFF	TRBD2	TRBJ2-1	TRBV4-1	NA
TGCGCCAGCAGCTTGGCCGGACAGGGAGTGGCAGATACGCAGTATTTT	CASSLAGQGVADTQYF	TRBD1	TRBJ2-3	TRBV5-1	NA
TGTGCCAGCAGCCCCACTCGCTCTGGGGCCAACGTCCTGACTTTC	CASSPTRSGANVLTF	NA	TRBJ2-6	TRBV7-9	NA
TGTGCCAGCAGCCTTGAGACCCAGTACTTC	CASSLETQYF	NA	TRBJ2-5	TRBV7-6	NA
TGTGCCACCAGTGATTTGGGTGGCAGGGGCCACGACAATGAGCAGTTCTTC	CATSDLGGRGHDNEQFF	NA	TRBJ2-1	TRBV24-1	few
TGCGCCAGCAGCTCTAGCGGGAGAGGGGTTAGGGAGTTCTTC	CASSSSGRGVREFF	TRBD2	TRBJ2-1	TRBV5-1	NA